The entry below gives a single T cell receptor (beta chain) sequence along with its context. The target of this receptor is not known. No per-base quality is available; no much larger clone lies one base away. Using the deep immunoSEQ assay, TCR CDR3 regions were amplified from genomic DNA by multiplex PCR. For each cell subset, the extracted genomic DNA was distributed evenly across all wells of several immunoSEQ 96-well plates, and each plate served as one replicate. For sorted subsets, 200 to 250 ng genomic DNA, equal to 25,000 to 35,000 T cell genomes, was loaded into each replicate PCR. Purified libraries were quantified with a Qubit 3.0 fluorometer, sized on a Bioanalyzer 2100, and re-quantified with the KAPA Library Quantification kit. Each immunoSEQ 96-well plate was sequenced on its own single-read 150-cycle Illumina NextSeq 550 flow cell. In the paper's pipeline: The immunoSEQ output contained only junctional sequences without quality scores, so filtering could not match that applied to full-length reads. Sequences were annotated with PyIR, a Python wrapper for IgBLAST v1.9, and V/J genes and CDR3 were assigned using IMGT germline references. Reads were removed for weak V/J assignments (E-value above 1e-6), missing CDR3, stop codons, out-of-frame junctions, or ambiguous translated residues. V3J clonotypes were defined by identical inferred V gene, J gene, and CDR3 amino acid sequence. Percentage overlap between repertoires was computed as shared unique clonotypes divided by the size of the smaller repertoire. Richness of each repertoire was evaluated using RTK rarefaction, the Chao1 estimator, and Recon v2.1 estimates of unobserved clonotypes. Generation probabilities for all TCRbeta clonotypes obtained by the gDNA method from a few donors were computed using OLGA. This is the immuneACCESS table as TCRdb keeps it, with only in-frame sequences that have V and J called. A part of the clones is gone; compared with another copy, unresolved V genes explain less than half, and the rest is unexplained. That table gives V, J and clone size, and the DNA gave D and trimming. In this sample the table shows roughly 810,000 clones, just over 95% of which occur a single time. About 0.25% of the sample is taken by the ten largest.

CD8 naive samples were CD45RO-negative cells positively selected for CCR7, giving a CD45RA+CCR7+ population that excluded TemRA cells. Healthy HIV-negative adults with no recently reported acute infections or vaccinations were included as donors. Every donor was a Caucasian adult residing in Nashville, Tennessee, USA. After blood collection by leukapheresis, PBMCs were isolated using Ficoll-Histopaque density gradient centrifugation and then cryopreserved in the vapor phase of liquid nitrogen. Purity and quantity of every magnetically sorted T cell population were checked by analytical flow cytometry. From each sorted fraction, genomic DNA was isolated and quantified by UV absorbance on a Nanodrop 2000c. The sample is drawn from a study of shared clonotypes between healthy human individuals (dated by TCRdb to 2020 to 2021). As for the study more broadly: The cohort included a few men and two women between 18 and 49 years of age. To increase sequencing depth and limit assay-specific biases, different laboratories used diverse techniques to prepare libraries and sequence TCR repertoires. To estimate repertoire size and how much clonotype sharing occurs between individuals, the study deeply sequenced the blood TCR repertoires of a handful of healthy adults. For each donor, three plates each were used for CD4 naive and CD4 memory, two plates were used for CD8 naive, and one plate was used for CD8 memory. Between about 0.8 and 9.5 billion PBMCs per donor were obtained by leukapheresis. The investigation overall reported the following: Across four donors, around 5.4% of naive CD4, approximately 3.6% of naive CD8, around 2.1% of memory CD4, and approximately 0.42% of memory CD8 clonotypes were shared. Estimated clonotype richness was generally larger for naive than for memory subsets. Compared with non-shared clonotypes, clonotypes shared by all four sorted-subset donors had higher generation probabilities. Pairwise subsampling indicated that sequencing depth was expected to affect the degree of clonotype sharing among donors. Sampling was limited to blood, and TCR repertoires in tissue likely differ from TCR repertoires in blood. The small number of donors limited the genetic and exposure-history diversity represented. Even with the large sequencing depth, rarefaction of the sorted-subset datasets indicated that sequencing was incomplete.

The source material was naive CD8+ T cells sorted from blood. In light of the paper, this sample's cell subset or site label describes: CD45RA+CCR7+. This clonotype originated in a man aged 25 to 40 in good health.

In nucleotide form, the sequence is TGTGCCAGCAGCTCCACAGGCGAAGCAACTAATGAAAAACTGTTTTTT. The translation is CASSSTGEATNEKLFF. The chain is encoded by TRBV7-9 joined to TRBJ1-4; the D segment could be TRBD1, given 5 matching bases. Relative to germline, V is 4 bases shorter and J is 0 bases shorter, with 12 bases between their ends. The CDR3 holds 16 amino acids from the cysteine to the phenylalanine. This entry keeps only the CDR3 DNA: 48 bases, framed from base 1. From the germline V gene (reference sequence), CDR1 is SEHNR and CDR2 is FQNEAQ.